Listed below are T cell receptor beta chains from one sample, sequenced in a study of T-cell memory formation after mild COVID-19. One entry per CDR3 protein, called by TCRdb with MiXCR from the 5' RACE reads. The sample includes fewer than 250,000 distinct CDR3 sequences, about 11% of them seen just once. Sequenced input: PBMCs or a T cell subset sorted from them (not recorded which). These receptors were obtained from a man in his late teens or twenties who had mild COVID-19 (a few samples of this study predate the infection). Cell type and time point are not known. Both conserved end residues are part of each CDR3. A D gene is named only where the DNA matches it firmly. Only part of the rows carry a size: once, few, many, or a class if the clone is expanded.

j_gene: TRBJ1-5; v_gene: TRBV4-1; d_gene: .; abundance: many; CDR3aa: CASSSTGGQPQHF; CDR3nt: TGCGCCAGCAGCTCAACCGGGGGTCAGCCCCAGCATTTT
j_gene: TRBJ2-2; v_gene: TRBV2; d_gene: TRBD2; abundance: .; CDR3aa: CASSVPSGGSYTGELFF; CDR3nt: TGTGCCAGCAGTGTACCTAGCGGGGGGTCCTACACCGGGGAGCTGTTTTTT
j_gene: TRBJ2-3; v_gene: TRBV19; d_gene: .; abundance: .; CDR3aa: CASSISITDTQYF; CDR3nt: TGTGCCAGTAGTATATCGATCACAGATACGCAGTATTTT
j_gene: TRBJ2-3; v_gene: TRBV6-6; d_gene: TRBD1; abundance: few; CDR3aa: CASSKGQGEADTQYF; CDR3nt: TGTGCCAGCAGCAAGGGACAGGGTGAGGCAGATACGCAGTATTTT
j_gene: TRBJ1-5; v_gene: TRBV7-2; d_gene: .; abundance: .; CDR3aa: CASTNVGGQPQHF; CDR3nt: TGTGCCAGCACCAACGTAGGGGGTCAGCCCCAGCATTTT
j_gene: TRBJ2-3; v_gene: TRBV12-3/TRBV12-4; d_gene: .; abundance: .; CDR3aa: CASSFVAYTQYF; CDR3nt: TGTGCCAGCAGTTTTGTGGCCTATACGCAGTATTTT
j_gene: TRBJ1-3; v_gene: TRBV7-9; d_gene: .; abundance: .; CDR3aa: CASSLLQSSGNTIYF; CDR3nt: TGTGCCAGCAGCTTATTACAGAGCTCTGGAAACACCATATATTTT
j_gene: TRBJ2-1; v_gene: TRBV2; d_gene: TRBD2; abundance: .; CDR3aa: CASSRYLAGGDEQFF; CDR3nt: TGTGCCAGCAGTAGGTACCTAGCGGGGGGCGATGAGCAGTTCTTC
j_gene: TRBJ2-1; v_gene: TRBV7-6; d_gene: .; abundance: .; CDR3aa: CASSLERRQTFDINEQFF; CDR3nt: TGTGCCAGCAGCTTAGAGCGTCGACAGACGTTCGATATCAATGAGCAGTTCTTC
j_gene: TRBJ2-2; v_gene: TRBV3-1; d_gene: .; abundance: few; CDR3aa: CASSQIEDTGELFF; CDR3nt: TGTGCCAGCAGCCAAATCGAGGACACCGGGGAGCTGTTTTTT
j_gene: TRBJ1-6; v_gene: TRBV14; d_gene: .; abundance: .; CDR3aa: CASSPRTNSPLHF; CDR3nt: TGTGCCAGCAGCCCTCGAACAAATTCACCCCTCCACTTT
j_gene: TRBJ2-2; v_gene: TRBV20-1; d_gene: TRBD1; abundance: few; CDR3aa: CSAKVGTGLRGELFF; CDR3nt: TGCAGTGCCAAGGTCGGGACAGGGTTGAGGGGGGAGCTGTTTTTT
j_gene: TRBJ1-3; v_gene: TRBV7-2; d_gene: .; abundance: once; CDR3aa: CASRPRGDGSGNTIYF; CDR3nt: TGTGCCAGCAGACCTAGGGGGGACGGATCTGGAAACACCATATATTTT
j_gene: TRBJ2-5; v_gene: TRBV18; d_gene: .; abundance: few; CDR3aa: CASSPTPAETQYF; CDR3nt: TGTGCCAGCTCCCCTACCCCTGCAGAGACCCAGTACTTC
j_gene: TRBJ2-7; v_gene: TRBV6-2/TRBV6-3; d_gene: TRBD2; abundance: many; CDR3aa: CASTHPGGDYEQYF; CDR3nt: TGTGCCAGCACCCACCCCGGGGGGGACTACGAGCAGTACTTC
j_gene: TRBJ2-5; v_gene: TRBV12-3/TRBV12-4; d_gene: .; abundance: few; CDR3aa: CASSRTAGIKAETQYF; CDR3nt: TGTGCCAGCAGTCGAACTGCCGGGATCAAGGCGGAGACCCAGTACTTC
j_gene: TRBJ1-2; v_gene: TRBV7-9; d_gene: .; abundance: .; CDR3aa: CASSPQTGPNYGYTF; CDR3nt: TGTGCCAGCAGCCCCCAGACAGGTCCTAACTATGGCTACACCTTC
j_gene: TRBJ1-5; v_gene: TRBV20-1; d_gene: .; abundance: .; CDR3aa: CSARAPGQGNQPQHF; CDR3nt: TGCAGTGCTAGGGCGCCCGGTCAGGGCAATCAGCCCCAGCATTTT
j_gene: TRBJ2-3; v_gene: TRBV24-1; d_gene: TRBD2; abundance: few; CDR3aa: CATSDRRLAGTDTQYF; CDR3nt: TGTGCCACCAGTGACCGAAGACTAGCGGGCACAGATACGCAGTATTTT
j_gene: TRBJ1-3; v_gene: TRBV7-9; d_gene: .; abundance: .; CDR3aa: CASSLGDMGNTIYF; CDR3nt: TGTGCCAGCAGCTTAGGGGACATGGGAAACACCATATATTTT
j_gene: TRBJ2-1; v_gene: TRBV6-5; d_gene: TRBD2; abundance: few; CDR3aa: CASSYQAGVAGYNEQFF; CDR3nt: TGTGCCAGCAGTTATCAGGCCGGGGTAGCGGGTTACAATGAGCAGTTCTTC
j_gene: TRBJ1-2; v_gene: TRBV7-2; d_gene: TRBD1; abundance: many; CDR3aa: CASSWAGQGNGYTF; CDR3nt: TGTGCCAGCAGCTGGGCGGGACAGGGGAATGGCTACACCTTC
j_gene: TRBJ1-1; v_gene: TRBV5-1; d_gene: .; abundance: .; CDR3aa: CASSLDWSATEAFF; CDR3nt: TGCGCCAGCAGCTTGGATTGGTCGGCCACTGAAGCTTTCTTT
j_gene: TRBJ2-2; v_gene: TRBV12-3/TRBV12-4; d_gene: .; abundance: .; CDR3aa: CASDRTRGSVGELFF; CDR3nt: TGTGCCAGCGATCGTACTAGGGGGTCTGTCGGGGAGCTGTTTTTT
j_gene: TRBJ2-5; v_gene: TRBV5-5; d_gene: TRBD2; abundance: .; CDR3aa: CASSLSAGEVETQYF; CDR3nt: TGTGCCAGCAGCTTGTCGGCGGGGGAGGTGGAGACCCAGTACTTC
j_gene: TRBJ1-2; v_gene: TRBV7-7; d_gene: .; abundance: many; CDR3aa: CASSLDPGYTF; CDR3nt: TGTGCCAGCAGCTTAGATCCTGGCTACACCTTC
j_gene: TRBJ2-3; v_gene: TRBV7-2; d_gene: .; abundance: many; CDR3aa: CASSLDGVTDTQYF; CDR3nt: TGTGCCAGCAGCTTAGACGGGGTCACAGATACGCAGTATTTT
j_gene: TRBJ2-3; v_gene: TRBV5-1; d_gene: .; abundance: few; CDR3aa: CASGSYRTDTQYF; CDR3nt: TGCGCCTCGGGGTCCTACCGCACAGATACGCAGTATTTT
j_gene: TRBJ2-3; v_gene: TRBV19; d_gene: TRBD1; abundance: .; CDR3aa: CASGPQTGGRIDTQYF; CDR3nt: TGTGCCAGTGGTCCCCAGACAGGGGGCCGGATAGATACGCAGTATTTT
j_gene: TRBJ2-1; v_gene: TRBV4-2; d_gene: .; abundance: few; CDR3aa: CASSQVSTPYEQFF; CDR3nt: TGTGCCAGCAGCCAAGTGTCGACTCCTTATGAGCAGTTCTTC
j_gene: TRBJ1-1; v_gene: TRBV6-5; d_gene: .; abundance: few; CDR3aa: CASSPLTRNTEAFF; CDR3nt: TGTGCCAGCAGTCCATTGACCAGGAACACTGAAGCTTTCTTT
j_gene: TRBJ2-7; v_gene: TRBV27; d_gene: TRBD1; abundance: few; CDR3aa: CASSQTPGTGGHEQYF; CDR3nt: TGTGCCAGCAGTCAGACTCCCGGGACAGGGGGCCACGAGCAGTACTTC
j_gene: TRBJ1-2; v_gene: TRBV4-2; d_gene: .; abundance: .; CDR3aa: CASSQDDRIGGYTF; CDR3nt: TGTGCCAGCAGCCAAGATGACAGAATCGGTGGCTACACCTTC
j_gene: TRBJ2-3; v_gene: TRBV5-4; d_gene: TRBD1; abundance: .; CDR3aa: CASSPFTGGDTQYF; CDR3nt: TGTGCCAGCAGCCCGTTTACAGGGGGAGATACGCAGTATTTT
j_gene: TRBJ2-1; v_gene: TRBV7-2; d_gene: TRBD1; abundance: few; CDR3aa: CASSFFRQGEQFF; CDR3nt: TGTGCCAGCAGCTTTTTTCGACAGGGTGAGCAGTTCTTC
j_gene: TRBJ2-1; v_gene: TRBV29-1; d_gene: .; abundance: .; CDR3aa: CSVGALGAFF; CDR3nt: TGCAGCGTGGGGGCTCTTGGGGCGTTCTTC
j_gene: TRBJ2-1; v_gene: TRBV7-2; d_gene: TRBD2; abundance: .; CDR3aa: CASSLGLAAWNEQFF; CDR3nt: TGTGCCAGCAGCTTAGGGCTAGCGGCTTGGAATGAGCAGTTCTTC
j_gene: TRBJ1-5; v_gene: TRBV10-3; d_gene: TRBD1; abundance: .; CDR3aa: CAISTGDQPQHF; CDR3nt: TGTGCCATCAGTACAGGGGATCAGCCCCAGCATTTT
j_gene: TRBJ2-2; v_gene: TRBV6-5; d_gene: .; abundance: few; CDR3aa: CASSPSANTGELFF; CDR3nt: TGTGCCAGCAGTCCCTCCGCGAACACCGGGGAGCTGTTTTTT
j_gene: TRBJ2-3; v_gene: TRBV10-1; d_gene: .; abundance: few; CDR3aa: CASNGGNTDTQYF; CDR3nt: TGCGCCAGCAACGGGGGCAACACAGATACGCAGTATTTT
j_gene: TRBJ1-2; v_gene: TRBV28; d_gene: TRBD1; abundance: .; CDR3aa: CASSGDSYGYTF; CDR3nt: TGTGCCAGCAGCGGGGACAGCTATGGCTACACCTTC
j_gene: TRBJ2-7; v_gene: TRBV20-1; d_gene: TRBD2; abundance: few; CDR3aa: CSAREASGVGEQYF; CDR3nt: TGCAGTGCTAGAGAAGCTAGCGGGGTCGGCGAGCAGTACTTC
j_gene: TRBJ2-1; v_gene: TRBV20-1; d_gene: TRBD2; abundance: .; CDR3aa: CSARVAAGTSRTNEQFF; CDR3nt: TGCAGTGCTAGAGTCGCTGCCGGGACTAGCCGAACCAATGAGCAGTTCTTC
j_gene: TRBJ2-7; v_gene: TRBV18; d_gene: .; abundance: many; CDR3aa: CASSPGVTLGEQYF; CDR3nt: TGTGCCAGCTCACCCGGGGTGACGCTAGGCGAGCAGTACTTC
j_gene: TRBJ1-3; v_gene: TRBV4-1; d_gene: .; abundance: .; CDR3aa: CASSQDNRVGNTIYF; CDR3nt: TGCGCCAGCAGCCAAGATAACAGGGTAGGAAACACCATATATTTT
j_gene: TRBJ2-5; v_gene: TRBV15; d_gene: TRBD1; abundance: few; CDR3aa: CATSSTGGTETQYF; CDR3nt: TGTGCCACCAGCAGCACAGGGGGCACAGAGACCCAGTACTTC
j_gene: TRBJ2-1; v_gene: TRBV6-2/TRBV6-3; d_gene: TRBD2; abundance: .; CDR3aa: CASILAGGVNEQFF; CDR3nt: TGTGCCAGCATCCTAGCGGGGGGCGTCAATGAGCAGTTCTTC
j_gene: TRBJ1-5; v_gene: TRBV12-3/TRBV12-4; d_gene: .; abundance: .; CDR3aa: CASTGQGNQPQHF; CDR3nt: TGTGCCAGCACCGGGCAAGGCAATCAGCCCCAGCATTTT
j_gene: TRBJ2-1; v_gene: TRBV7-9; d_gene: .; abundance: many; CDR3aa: CASSPTSRGATYNEQFF; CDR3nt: TGTGCCAGCAGCCCCACATCCCGGGGAGCTACCTACAATGAGCAGTTCTTC
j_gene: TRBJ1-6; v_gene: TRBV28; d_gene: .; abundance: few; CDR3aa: CASSLPAGHSPLHF; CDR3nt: TGTGCCAGCAGTTTACCGGCAGGACATTCACCCCTCCACTTT
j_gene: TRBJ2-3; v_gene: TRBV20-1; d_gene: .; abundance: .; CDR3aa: CSARWDTQYF; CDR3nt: TGCAGTGCTAGATGGGATACGCAGTATTTT
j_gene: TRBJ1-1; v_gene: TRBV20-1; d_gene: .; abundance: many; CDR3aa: CSPLSGVMNTEAFF; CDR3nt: TGCAGTCCCCTAAGTGGGGTAATGAACACTGAAGCTTTCTTT
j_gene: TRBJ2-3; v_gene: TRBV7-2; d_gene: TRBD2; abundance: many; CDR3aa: CASSLVAGLDTQYF; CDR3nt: TGTGCCAGCAGCTTAGTAGCGGGGTTAGATACGCAGTATTTT
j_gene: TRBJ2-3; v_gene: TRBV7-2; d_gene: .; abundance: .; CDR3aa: CASSLGDSDTQYF; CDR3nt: TGTGCCAGCAGCTTAGGGGACTCAGATACGCAGTATTTT
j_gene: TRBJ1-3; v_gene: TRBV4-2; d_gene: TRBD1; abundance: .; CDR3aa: CASSQRPGTASVVGNTIYF; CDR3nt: TGTGCCAGCAGCCAGCGACCCGGGACAGCCTCTGTTGTTGGAAACACCATATATTTT
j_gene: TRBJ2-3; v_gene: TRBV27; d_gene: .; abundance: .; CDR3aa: CASSLFSQGWGTDTQYF; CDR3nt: TGTGCCAGCAGTTTATTTTCCCAGGGGTGGGGCACAGATACGCAGTATTTT
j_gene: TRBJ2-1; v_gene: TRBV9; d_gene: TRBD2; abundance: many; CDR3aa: CASSVEGLAYNEQFF; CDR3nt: TGTGCCAGCAGCGTAGAAGGACTAGCCTACAATGAGCAGTTCTTC